The 16 T cell receptor beta chains listed next were all sequenced from one sample in a study of blood T cell repertoires in COVID-19. Data came from immunoSEQ multiplex PCR; TCRdb stores just in-frame clones and leaves some out. The sample records 250,000 to 400,000 clones, approximately 88% being singletons. Sequenced input: peripheral blood. The receptors originated from a woman aged 25-40 years with COVID-19, enrolled during active disease.

The gene calls are TRBV3-1 (or the pseudogene TRBV3-2) and TRBJ2-3; no definite D call. CDR3 length equals 14 residues. Trimming shortened V by 3 bases and J by 1 base, and 8 bases separated the two germline ends. Germline-derived CDR1 and CDR2 are LGHDT and YNNKEL (reference sequence). The CDR3 nucleotides are TGTGCCAGCAGCCAGAGTGTCGGCACAGATACGCAGTATTTT. Its protein product is CASSQSVGTDTQYF.

The chain carries TRBV7-9 and TRBJ1-1; 7 bases align to TRBD1. Looked up from germline, CDR1 is SEHNR and CDR2 is FQNEAQ (reference sequence). Trimming removed 3 bases from V and 7 bases from J; junction bases left unmatched: 5. The CDR3 extends over 13 amino acids. The CDR3 nucleotides read TGTGCCAGCAGCTTCGGATCAGGGGGTGAAGCTTTCTTT. It yields the protein CASSFGSGGEAFF.

This clone occurred once. CDR3 in DNA: TGTGCCAGCATGGTTCAGGGAGCCAAAAACATTCAGTACTTC. Its protein product is CASMVQGAKNIQYF. The J gene is TRBJ2-4, the V gene TRBV6-6, with a weak D call TRBD1 (5 bases). The V and J ends lost 7 bases and 0 bases respectively, with 10 bases between them. The CDR3 extends over 14 amino acids. The V gene's germline CDR1 is MNHNY and CDR2 SVGAGI (reference sequence).

J is TRBJ2-1 and V is TRBV4-1, with 7 bases lining up with TRBD2. The V and J ends lost 3 bases and 8 bases, in that order; junction bases with no gene match: 10. Germline V gene sequence: CDR1 MGHRA, CDR2 YSYEKL. The CDR3 consists of 15 residues. The CDR3 nucleotides read TGCGCCAGCAGCCACCCCCAGGGAGGGCTCCATGAGCAGTTCTTC. Amino acids: CASSHPQGGLHEQFF.

V and J are TRBV3-1 (or the pseudogene TRBV3-2) and TRBJ2-2, with 10 bases identical to TRBD2. Trimming at V came to 1 base and at J to 0 bases, leaving 5 bases not matched to a gene. CDR1 and CDR2 from the germline V gene are LGHDT and YNNKEL (reference sequence). The CDR3 spans 18 residues. The CDR3 DNA reads as TGTGCCAGCAGCCAAGGCGGGCTAGCGGGGGCGAACACCGGGGAGCTGTTTTTT. Amino acids: CASSQGGLAGANTGELFF.

J is TRBJ2-2 and V is TRBV4-3, with TRBD2 matching 11 bases. Looked up from germline, CDR1 is LGHNA and CDR2 is YSLEER. This CDR3 region has 16 residues. Trimming took 5 bases from V and 5 from J; bases not matched to a gene: 7. As DNA, the CDR3 is TGCGCCAGCAGCTCCCAGACTAGCGGGACTACCGGGGAGCTGTTTTTT. Its protein product is CASSSQTSGTTGELFF.

There are a few counts of this clone. V and J are TRBV20-1 and TRBJ1-2; 7 bases map to TRBD1. Per germline, CDR1 DFQATT and CDR2 SNEGSKA (reference sequence). The CDR3 is made up of 14 amino acids. V lost 3 bases, J lost 7 bases, and 11 bases stayed unmatched. The CDR3 nucleotides are TGCAGTGCTAGTGCACCTTGGACAGGAGGTGGCTACACCTTC. It encodes CSASAPWTGGGYTF.

The V and J genes are TRBV7-9 and TRBJ2-3, with 8 bases matching TRBD2. After removal of 2 bases from V and 4 bases from J, the junction contained 5 bases not matched to a gene. Germline V CDR1 and CDR2: SEHNR, FQNEAQ (reference sequence). CDR3 length equals 15 residues. The CDR3 sequence is CASSLIGGASDTQYF. DNA for the CDR3: TGTGCCAGCAGCTTAATCGGGGGGGCCTCAGATACGCAGTATTTT.

The genes are TRBV19 and TRBJ1-2; the D gene is possibly TRBD1 (5 bases). V lost 3 bases to trimming and J lost 4 bases, with 12 bases between them. The germline CDR1 and CDR2 sequences are LNHDA and SQIVND (reference sequence). This CDR3 region has 14 residues. CDR3 protein: CASSIFGAAYGYTF. The CDR3 DNA follows: TGTGCCAGTAGTATTTTTGGGGCAGCCTATGGCTACACCTTC.

V is TRBV6-5 and J is TRBJ2-2, with D uncertain. The CDR3 loop spans 15 amino acids. CDR1 is MNHEY and CDR2 is SVGAGI in the germline V gene. The V gene lost 0 bases and the J gene lost 0 bases, with 5 bases spanning the gap. The CDR3 DNA reads TGTGCCAGCAGTTACTCCCCAGCGAACACCGGGGAGCTGTTTTTT. Translated: CASSYSPANTGELFF.

This chain uses TRBV4-1 with TRBJ2-5; D is possibly TRBD2 (5 bases). The CDR3 is made up of 16 amino acids. V was trimmed by 1 base and J by 2 bases, leaving 14 bases between them. Germline V lookup: CDR1 MGHRA, CDR2 YSYEKL. CDR3 residues: CASSQGESSLQETQYF. The CDR3 DNA reads TGCGCCAGCAGCCAAGGGGAGAGCAGCCTTCAAGAGACCCAGTACTTC.

The chain links TRBV12-3 or TRBV12-4 to TRBJ2-1; D not certain. Between the trimmed V and J ends, which lost 6 bases and 7 bases, there was a span of 7 bases. There are 11 residues in the CDR3. This chain's CDR3 is CASSPRNEQFF. In DNA, the CDR3 is TGTGCCAGCAGCCCTAGAAATGAGCAGTTCTTC.

The chain employs TRBV5-5 and TRBJ1-3, with TRBD1 as a possible D gene (5 bases). The CDR3 is 16 residues long. Germline V gene sequence: CDR1 SGHKS, CDR2 YYEKEE (reference sequence). V dropped 0 bases and J dropped 2 bases, with 12 bases sitting between them. The CDR3 DNA sequence: TGTGCCAGCAGCTTGGAGGGCCCGGGGGCTGGAAACACCATATATTTT. Translation: CASSLEGPGAGNTIYF.

There are many counts of this clone. The genes are TRBV2 and TRBJ1-5, with D unclear. CDR3 length: 13 residues. V lost 6 bases to trimming and J lost 4 bases, with 10 bases between them. Germline V lookup: CDR1 SNHLY, CDR2 FYNNEI. The CDR3 DNA sequence: TGTGCCAGCAGCCCGGGAGGAAATCAGCCCCAGCATTTT. Translated, it gives CASSPGGNQPQHF.

The chain links TRBV10-1 to TRBJ1-4, with D uncertain. Trimming pared 2 bases from V and 14 bases from J, leaving 15 bases between. This CDR3 region has 13 residues. Germline V lookup: CDR1 WNHNN, CDR2 SYGVQD (reference sequence). CDR3 residues: CASSERAPSGLFF. The CDR3 nucleotides are TGCGCCAGCAGTGAGAGAGCGCCGAGTGGGCTGTTTTTT.

This sequence joins TRBV6-6 and TRBJ1-2, with TRBD1 matching over 7 bases. Looked up from germline, CDR1 is MNHNY and CDR2 is SVGAGI (reference sequence). V was clipped by 6 bases and J by 2 bases; unmatched bases: 18. This CDR3 contains 18 residues. CDR3 in amino acids: CASSRYRDRATRNYGYTF. DNA for the CDR3: TGTGCCAGCAGCCGATACCGGGACAGAGCCACACGGAACTATGGCTACACCTTC.